These 22 T cell receptor beta chains originate from one sample sequenced in a study of blood T cell repertoires in COVID-19. Sequencing was performed with immunoSEQ multiplex PCR; in TCRdb, only in-frame clones are kept and a portion is missing. Of about 350,000 clones detected, roughly nine tenths appear once; the ten largest clones hold around 4%. The sample consisted of peripheral blood. These receptors all stem from a woman aged 55-69 years with COVID-19, enrolled during active disease.

This chain connects TRBV2 to TRBJ1-1; 9 bases are a match to TRBD1. This CDR3 region has 13 residues. Germline CDR1 is SNHLY and CDR2 is FYNNEI. The V gene end was trimmed by 5 bases and the J gene end by 7 bases; junction bases not matched to a gene: 5. The CDR3 here is CASSWDRAFEAFF. DNA for the CDR3: TGTGCCAGCAGTTGGGACAGGGCCTTTGAAGCTTTCTTT.

V and J are TRBV19 and TRBJ1-5, with a weak D call TRBD1 (5 bases). This CDR3 contains 18 residues. The germline V gene has CDR1 LNHDA and CDR2 SQIVND (reference sequence). Trimming stripped 4 bases from V and 0 bases from J, with 19 bases between. The CDR3 here is CASSTNRGIRDSNQPQHF. The CDR3 region has the DNA TGTGCCAGTAGTACAAATCGGGGGATACGGGATAGCAATCAGCCCCAGCATTTT.

This chain joins TRBV7-6 and TRBJ1-2; D gene ambiguous. Deletions cut 5 bases from V and 8 bases from J, with 15 bases between. Germline CDR1 and CDR2: SGHVS and FNYEAQ. This CDR3 contains 13 residues. The CDR3 spells CASSLYSTRGYTF. CDR3 sequence (DNA): TGTGCCAGCAGCCTTTATTCCACTAGGGGCTACACCTTC.

The J gene is TRBJ2-3, the V gene TRBV7-3; no definite D call. Trimming shortened V by 3 bases and J by 10 bases, and 14 bases separated the two germline ends. Germline V gives CDR1 SGHTA, CDR2 FQGTGA. CDR3 length: 13 residues. CDR3 loop: CASSFTTTGAQYF. DNA for the CDR3: TGTGCCAGCAGCTTTACTACCACCGGAGCGCAGTATTTT.

The J gene is TRBJ2-3, the V gene TRBV28; 8 positions match TRBD2. Germline CDR1 MDHEN, CDR2 SYDVKM. The CDR3 has 14 amino acids. V was pared by 6 bases and J by 3 bases, with 5 bases of the junction left unmatched. This CDR3 reads CASSPGGATDTQYF. The CDR3, as DNA: TGTGCCAGCAGCCCCGGGGGGGCGACAGATACGCAGTATTTT. The whole variable domain, filled in from reference TRBV28 and TRBJ2-3, reads DVKVTQSSRYLVKRTGEKVFLECVQDMDHENMFWYRQDPGLGLRLIYFSYDVKMKEKGDIPEGYSVSREKKERFSLILESASTNQTSMYLCASSPGGATDTQYFGPGTRLTVL.

The chain carries TRBV28 and TRBJ2-1, with 10 bases matching TRBD1. The V gene end was trimmed by 4 bases and the J gene end by 5 bases; junction bases not matched to a gene: 8. This CDR3 spans 16 amino acids. Per the germline V gene, CDR1 is MDHEN and CDR2 is SYDVKM. DNA for the CDR3: TGTGCCAGCAGTTCGCCCGGGACAGGGGCTAACAATGAGCAGTTCTTC. Translating gives CASSSPGTGANNEQFF. Full variable domain (outside the CDR3, taken from reference TRBV28 and TRBJ2-1): DVKVTQSSRYLVKRTGEKVFLECVQDMDHENMFWYRQDPGLGLRLIYFSYDVKMKEKGDIPEGYSVSREKKERFSLILESASTNQTSMYLCASSSPGTGANNEQFFGPGTRLTVL.

The genes are TRBV5-1 and TRBJ2-5; tentative D call: TRBD1 (6 bases). The germline V and J ends were trimmed by 4 bases and 1 base, with 11 bases remaining between them. This CDR3 has 14 amino acids. Looked up from germline, CDR1 is SGHRS and CDR2 is YFSETQ. The CDR3 loop is CASSQGTAQETQYF. The DNA for the CDR3 is TGCGCCAGCAGCCAGGGGACCGCCCAAGAGACCCAGTACTTC. Complete variable domain (other parts from reference TRBV5-1 and TRBJ2-5): KAGVTQTPRYLIKTRGQQVTLSCSPISGHRSVSWYQQTPGQGLQFLFEYFSETQRNKGNFPGRFSGRQFSNSRSEMNVSTLELGDSALYLCASSQGTAQETQYFGPGTRLLVL.

This clone was detected a few times. The CDR3 protein is CASSFTTGTANEKLFF. CDR3 in DNA: TGTGCCAGCTCATTTACAACCGGGACAGCTAATGAAAAACTGTTTTTT. The genes are TRBV18 and TRBJ1-4; 7 bases match TRBD1. The CDR3 contains 16 residues. CDR1 and CDR2 from the germline V gene are KGHSH and LQKENI. With V trimmed by 5 bases and J by 3 bases, 9 bases remained unmatched. Full variable domain (missing parts from reference TRBV18 and TRBJ1-4): NAGVMQNPRHLVRRRGQEARLRCSPMKGHSHVYWYRQLPEEGLKFMVYLQKENIIDESGMPKERFSAEFPKEGPSILRIQQVVRGDSAAYFCASSFTTGTANEKLFFGSGTQLSVL.

V and J are TRBV6-5 and TRBJ1-1; D remains unclear. Germline values: CDR1 MNHEY, CDR2 SVGAGI. The length of the CDR3 is 14 residues. The V gene lost 7 bases and the J gene lost 3 bases, with 15 bases spanning the gap. CDR3 protein: CASNRGAHYTEAFF. Here the CDR3 DNA reads TGTGCCAGCAACCGAGGAGCCCACTACACTGAAGCTTTCTTT.

V gene TRBV6-5 combines with J gene TRBJ2-7; D not resolved. Germline-derived CDR1 and CDR2 are MNHEY and SVGAGI. Trimming cost V 6 bases and J 3 bases, with 6 bases left between them. This CDR3 region has 11 residues. The CDR3 protein is CASRLGYEQYF. The CDR3 nucleotides read TGTGCCAGCAGGCTAGGCTACGAGCAGTACTTC.

The rearrangement links TRBV27 to TRBJ2-7; maybe TRBD1 (6 bases). The CDR3 is 12 residues long. Trimming shortened V by 5 bases and J by 6 bases, and 11 bases separated the two germline ends. Germline V gene lookup returns CDR1 MNHEY and CDR2 SMNVEV (reference sequence). In nucleotides, the CDR3 is TGTGCCAGCAGTCTGAGGGGGATCGAGCAGTACTTC. Its protein is CASSLRGIEQYF.

The chain recombines TRBV3-1 (or the pseudogene TRBV3-2) with TRBJ1-1, with no clear D. Trimming stripped 1 base from V and 4 bases from J, with 7 bases between. Germline lookup yields CDR1 LGHDT and CDR2 YNNKEL (reference sequence). The CDR3 has 13 amino acids. The CDR3 region has the DNA TGTGCCAGCAGCCAAGTCTGGAGCACTGAAGCTTTCTTT. It yields the protein CASSQVWSTEAFF.

The gene calls are TRBV5-5 and TRBJ2-4, with TRBD2 matching over 8 bases. Germline CDR1 SGHKS, CDR2 YYEKEE (reference sequence). The V and J ends lost 2 bases and 3 bases, in that order; junction bases with no gene match: 4. The length of the CDR3 is 15 residues. The CDR3 loop reads CASSFGGASKNIQYF. The CDR3 DNA sequence: TGTGCCAGCAGCTTCGGGGGGGCTAGCAAAAACATTCAGTACTTC.

The chain carries TRBV27 and TRBJ2-2; no firm D call. V was shortened by 3 bases and J by 0 bases, with 17 bases between the two germline ends. The CDR3 runs 18 residues. From germline, CDR1 is MNHEY and CDR2 SMNVEV (reference sequence). CDR3 sequence: CASSFKAPPRSNTGELFF. DNA for the CDR3: TGTGCCAGCAGTTTTAAAGCCCCCCCACGTTCGAACACCGGGGAGCTGTTTTTT.

This clone was counted once. This chain uses TRBV7-8 with TRBJ1-6; the D is unclear. V gave up 5 bases and J gave up 0 bases, with 14 bases separating them. Germline V gives CDR1 SGHVS, CDR2 FQNEAQ. The CDR3 loop spans 17 amino acids. The CDR3 sequence is CASSPSWASSYNSPLHF. CDR3 nucleotide sequence: TGTGCCAGCAGCCCATCATGGGCGAGCTCCTATAATTCACCCCTCCACTTT.

The chain joins TRBV3-1 (or the pseudogene TRBV3-2) to TRBJ2-7; D remains unclear. Per germline, CDR1 LGHDT and CDR2 YNNKEL (reference sequence). V was trimmed by 1 base and J by 4 bases, leaving 11 bases between them. This CDR3 region has 14 residues. The CDR3 DNA follows: TGTGCCAGCAGCCAAGTTCCAGAGAGGTACGAGCAGTACTTC. It codes for CASSQVPERYEQYF.

This chain links TRBV11-2 with TRBJ2-3; tentatively, D is TRBD2 (7 bases). Looked up from germline, CDR1 is SGHAT and CDR2 is FQNNGV. Trimming cost V 5 bases and J 0 bases, with 18 bases left between them. The CDR3 loop spans 17 amino acids. This chain's CDR3 is CASSPWSGGRSTDTQYF. The DNA of the CDR3 is TGTGCCAGCAGCCCCTGGTCCGGGGGGCGGAGCACAGATACGCAGTATTTT.

The gene calls are TRBV7-2 and TRBJ1-1; TRBD1 might be the D (5 bases). V shed 5 bases and J shed 3 bases, with 16 bases lying between them. The CDR3 spans 15 residues. Germline V gives CDR1 SGHTA, CDR2 FQGNSA. This CDR3 reads CASSGRGVRYTEAFF. The CDR3 DNA follows: TGTGCCAGCAGCGGCCGGGGGGTAAGGTACACTGAAGCTTTCTTT.

The rearrangement links TRBV6-6 to TRBJ2-1, with 8 bases matching TRBD2. The V gene's germline CDR1 is MNHNY and CDR2 SVGAGI (reference sequence). V lost 2 bases and J lost 8; bases outside the gene matches: 5. The CDR3 sequence is 14 residues long. This CDR3 is CASSYPGGTHEQFF. Here the CDR3 DNA reads TGTGCCAGCAGTTACCCGGGGGGGACCCATGAGCAGTTCTTC.

The CDR3 region is CASSQPRGMAGRHEQYF. CDR3 nucleotide sequence: TGTGCCAGCAGCCAACCACGGGGTATGGCGGGTCGCCACGAGCAGTACTTC. The chain couples TRBV16 to TRBJ2-7, with D perhaps TRBD2 (5 bases). There are 17 residues in the CDR3. Germline V gene sequence: CDR1 KGHSY, CDR2 FQNENV. The ends were cut back, 2 bases at V and 5 bases at J, with 22 bases in the middle. Together with reference TRBV16 and TRBJ2-7, the CDR3 gives the full variable domain: GEEVAQTPKHLVRGEGQKAKLYCAPIKGHSYVFWYQQVLKNEFKFLISFQNENVFDETGMPKERFSAKCLPNSPCSLEIQATKLEDSAVYFCASSQPRGMAGRHEQYFGPGTRLTVT.

In its sample, this clone was seen once. This chain uses TRBV24-1 with TRBJ2-6; D is perhaps TRBD2 (7 bases). The CDR3 totals 17 residues. Germline values: CDR1 KGHDR, CDR2 SFDVKD. V was cut by 5 bases and J by 0 bases, with 13 bases left in between. The CDR3 loop is CATSARAGASGANVLTF. The CDR3 coding sequence is TGTGCCACCAGTGCTAGGGCGGGGGCCTCTGGGGCCAACGTCCTGACTTTC.

This rearrangement joins TRBV30 to TRBJ1-1; a possible D gene is TRBD1 (6 bases). Trimming removed 2 bases at V and 10 bases at J, with 14 bases between. CDR3 length: 12 amino acids. Germline V gene lookup returns CDR1 GTSNPN and CDR2 SVGIG (reference sequence). CDR3 DNA sequence: TGTGCCTGGAGTATGACAGGTCGATTAGCTTTCTTT. Translating gives CAWSMTGRLAFF. The entire variable domain, with the rest obtained from reference TRBV30 and TRBJ1-1, is as follows: SQTIHQWPATLVQPVGSPLSLECTVEGTSNPNLYWYRQAAGRGLQLLFYSVGIGQISSEVPQNLSASRPQDRQFILSSKKLLLSDSGFYLCAWSMTGRLAFFGQGTRLTVV.